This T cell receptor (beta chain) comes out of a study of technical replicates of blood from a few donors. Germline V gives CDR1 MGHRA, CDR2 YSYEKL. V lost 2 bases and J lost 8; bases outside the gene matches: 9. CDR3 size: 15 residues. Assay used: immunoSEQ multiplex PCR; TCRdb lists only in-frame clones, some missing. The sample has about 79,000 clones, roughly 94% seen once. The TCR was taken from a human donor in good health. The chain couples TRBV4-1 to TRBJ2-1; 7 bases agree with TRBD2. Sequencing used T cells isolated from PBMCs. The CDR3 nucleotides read TGCGCCAGCAGCCAATTTTGGGCTAGCGGCCATGAGCAGTTCTTC. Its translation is CASSQFWASGHEQFF.